Below, one T cell receptor beta chain is given with its context. The antigen remains unidentified. Each TCR beta library was made by quantitative 5'-RACE that incorporated molecular barcodes. TCRdb recomputed calls from the 5' RACE reads with MiXCR, one row per CDR3 protein. The sample lists a few hundred thousand distinct CDR3 sequences, 17% occurring once. The sample belongs to a study of CD8 T cells in ankylosing spondylitis. Study conclusions and caveats: Made up of 7 to 9 highly homologous variants, a TCR beta motif appeared characteristic of ankylosing spondylitis blood. The authors reported significant enrichment of disease-linked clones in matched ankylosing spondylitis synovial fluid. Relatively scarce in peripheral blood, disease-linked clones were CD8+.

Per the germline V gene, CDR1 is LGHNA and CDR2 is YNFKEQ. CDR3 length: 16 residues. V lost 1 base and J 3 bases, leaving 10 bases between the germline ends. The receptor's source is a male donor with ankylosing spondylitis. Sequencing was performed on blood, either unsorted or a sorted T cell fraction (not recorded which). This rearrangement joins TRBV4-2 to TRBJ1-6; possibly TRBD1 for D (5 bases). The CDR3 sequence is CASSQGLQGYNSPLHF. CDR3 bases: TGTGCCAGCAGCCAAGGTCTTCAGGGCTATAATTCACCCCTCCACTTT.